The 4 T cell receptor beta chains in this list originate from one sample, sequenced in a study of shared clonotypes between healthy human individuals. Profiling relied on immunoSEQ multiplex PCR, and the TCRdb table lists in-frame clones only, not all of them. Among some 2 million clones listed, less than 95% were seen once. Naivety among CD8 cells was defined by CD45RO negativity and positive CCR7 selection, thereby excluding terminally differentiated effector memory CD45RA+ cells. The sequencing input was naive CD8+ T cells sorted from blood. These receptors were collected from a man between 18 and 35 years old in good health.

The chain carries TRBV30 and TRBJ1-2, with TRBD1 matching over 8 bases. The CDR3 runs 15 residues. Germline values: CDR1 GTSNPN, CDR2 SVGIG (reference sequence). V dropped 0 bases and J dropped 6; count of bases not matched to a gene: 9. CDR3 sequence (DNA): TGTGCCTGGAGTGTTGGTCAGGGGGCAATCGATGGCTACACCTTC. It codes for CAWSVGQGAIDGYTF.

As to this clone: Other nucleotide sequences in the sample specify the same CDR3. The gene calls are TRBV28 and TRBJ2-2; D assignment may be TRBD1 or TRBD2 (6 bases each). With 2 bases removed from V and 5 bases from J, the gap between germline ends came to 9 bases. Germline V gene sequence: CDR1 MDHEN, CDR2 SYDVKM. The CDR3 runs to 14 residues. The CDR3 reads CASSLEGGTGELFF. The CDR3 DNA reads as TGTGCCAGCAGTTTAGAGGGGGGAACCGGGGAGCTGTTTTTT.

The CDR3 bases are TGTGCCAGCAGCCACGGACCCGAAGAATCCTACGAGCAGTACTTC. This sequence encodes CASSHGPEESYEQYF. This chain uses TRBV27 with TRBJ2-7, with D uncertain. The CDR3 runs to 15 residues. Germline CDR1 and CDR2: MNHEY and SMNVEV (reference sequence). V shed 6 bases and J shed 1 base, with 16 bases lying between them.

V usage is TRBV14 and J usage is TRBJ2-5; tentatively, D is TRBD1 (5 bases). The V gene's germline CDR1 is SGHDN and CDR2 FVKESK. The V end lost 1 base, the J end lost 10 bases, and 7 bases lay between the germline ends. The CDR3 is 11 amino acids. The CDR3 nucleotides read TGTGCCAGCAGCCAAGGACAGCTCCAGTACTTC. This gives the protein CASSQGQLQYF.